The 20 T cell receptor beta chains in this list originate from one sample, sequenced in a study of blood T cells in healthy people across ages. Alongside a J-beta primer mix, a sample-barcoded 5' primer served in a second PCR lasting roughly 6 to 11 cycles. TCRdb independently ran MiXCR on the 5' RACE reads; one entry per CDR3 protein. The sample consists of roughly 730,000 distinct CDR3 sequences, more than 55% of them appearing once. Sample: blood. These receptors were collected from a man aged 40-49 years in good health.

This rearrangement joins TRBV6-2 or TRBV6-3 to TRBJ2-1; 12 bases align to TRBD1. This CDR3 region has 16 residues. The junction had 5 bases not matched to a gene; V was cut back by 2 bases and J by 6 bases. The V gene's germline CDR1 is MNHEY and CDR2 SVGEGT. For the CDR3, the DNA is TGTGCCAGCAGTTACCCCGGGACAGGGGGCCGCAATGAGCAGTTCTTC. It specifies CASSYPGTGGRNEQFF.

This chain connects TRBV5-1 to TRBJ2-6; D call uncertain. The CDR3 has 16 amino acids. Germline V gives CDR1 SGHRS, CDR2 YFSETQ. The V end was cut by 0 bases, the J end by 3 bases, with 10 bases between. CDR3 DNA sequence: TGCGCCAGCAGCTTGGCTCCAGGTGGTGGGGCCAACGTCCTGACTTTC. Translated: CASSLAPGGGANVLTF.

The J gene is TRBJ2-7, the V gene TRBV7-2, with 10 bases aligning to TRBD1. The trim removed 8 bases at V and 3 bases at J, leaving 4 bases unmatched. This CDR3 has 13 residues. Looked up from germline, CDR1 is SGHTA and CDR2 is FQGNSA. Written as DNA, the CDR3 is TGTGCCAGCGACAGGGGGCAGGACTACGAGCAGTACTTC. It codes for CASDRGQDYEQYF. The full variable domain, completed using reference TRBV7-2 and TRBJ2-7, is GAGVSQSPSNKVTEKGKDVELRCDPISGHTALYWYRQSLGQGLEFLIYFQGNSAPDKSGLPSDRFSAERTGGSVSTLTIQRTQQEDSAVYLCASDRGQDYEQYFGPGTRLTVT.

This clonotype was seen more than once but under ten times. The chain employs TRBV3-1 and TRBJ2-5; D ambiguous. Looked up from germline, CDR1 is LGHDT and CDR2 is YNNKEL (reference sequence). Trimming left V 0 bases short and J 2 bases short, with 7 bases between. The CDR3 runs to 14 residues. As DNA, the CDR3 is TGTGCCAGCAGCCAAGATTGGGCACAAGAGACCCAGTACTTC. Residues: CASSQDWAQETQYF.

Here the CDR3 reads CASEASYGYTF. Written as DNA, the CDR3 is TGTGCCAGCGAGGCTTCCTATGGCTACACCTTC. V is TRBV2 and J is TRBJ1-2; unclear D gene. V lost 8 bases and J 4 bases, leaving 8 bases between the germline ends. The CDR3 is 11 residues long. Per the germline V gene, CDR1 is SNHLY and CDR2 is FYNNEI.

The rearrangement joins TRBV28 to TRBJ2-3; TRBD2 matches 13 bases. Germline CDR1 is MDHEN and CDR2 is SYDVKM. With V trimmed by 6 bases and J by 0 bases, 6 bases remained unmatched. This CDR3 comprises 17 residues. In DNA form, the CDR3 reads TGTGCCAGCAGCCTCACGACTAGCGGGAGGAGCACAGATACGCAGTATTTT. This translates into CASSLTTSGRSTDTQYF.

In this sample, this clonotype turned up a few times. The chain uses TRBV5-1 and TRBJ2-3, with TRBD2 matching over 8 bases. The CDR3 runs 16 residues. CDR1 is SGHRS, CDR2 YFSETQ, per germline. The V gene end was trimmed by 1 base and the J gene end by 3 bases; junction bases not matched to a gene: 7. The CDR3, as DNA: TGCGCCAGCAGCTTGTTCGGGAGGGCCTCAACAGATACGCAGTATTTT. Protein: CASSLFGRASTDTQYF.

Concerning this clonotype: The germline gene is not matched at one end of the junction; a read error may be the cause. This chain uses TRBV6-1 with TRBJ1-2; 7 nucleotides match TRBD1. Germline CDR1 reads MNHNS; CDR2 reads SASEGT. This CDR3 has 14 amino acids. For the CDR3, the DNA is TGTGCCAGCGAGGAGGGGGCCTACCTCTATGGCTACACTTTC. Translation gives CASEEGAYLYGYTF.

This clonotype was counted between two and nine times. The junction departs from germline at one end; a sequencing error may be responsible. The V call is TRBV9, the J call TRBJ2-6; 7 bases are a match to TRBD2. CDR3 length equals 19 residues. Germline V gene data show CDR1 as SGDLS and CDR2 as YYNGEE. The CDR3 nucleotides read TGTGCCAGCAGCGCCTCACCGAACCCTGGGAGGGCTGGTGCCAACGTCCTGACTTTC. This encodes CASSASPNPGRAGANVLTF. The variable domain in full, completed from reference TRBV9 and TRBJ2-6, reads DSGVTQTPKHLITATGQRVTLRCSPRSGDLSVYWYQQSLDQGLQFLIQYYNGEERAKGNILERFSAQQFPDLHSELNLSSLELGDSALYFCASSASPNPGRAGANVLTFGAGSRLTVL.

The rearrangement links TRBV5-1 to TRBJ2-3; TRBD2 might be the D (6 bases). V shed 4 bases and J shed 0 bases, with 18 bases lying between them. The CDR3 length is 17 residues. Germline V gene lookup returns CDR1 SGHRS and CDR2 YFSETQ. CDR3 in DNA: TGCGCCAGCAGCCCACTCAATAGCGGAGCTAGCACAGATACGCAGTATTTT. Translation: CASSPLNSGASTDTQYF.

V and J are TRBV6-2 or TRBV6-3 and TRBJ2-5; perhaps D is TRBD1 or TRBD2 (5 bases each). The closer fit of TRBJ2-7 to the DNA end suggests the J call may be wrong. CDR3 size: 12 residues. Germline CDR1 reads MNHEY; CDR2 reads SVGEGT. The CDR3 DNA sequence: TGTGCCAGCAGTTACTTTGGGGGCGAGCAGTACTTC. Translated, it gives CASSYFGGEQYF.

This chain links TRBV29-1 with TRBJ1-1; 7 bases match TRBD1. CDR3 size: 15 residues. Germline V CDR1 and CDR2: SQVTM, ANQGSEA. J lost 4 bases, V lost 5 bases, and 13 bases had no gene match. CDR3 protein: CSVSSDRVIGTEAFF. Written as DNA, the CDR3 is TGCAGCGTTTCATCCGACAGGGTAATAGGCACTGAAGCTTTCTTT.

CDR3 protein: CASSRGASGGYPSYNEQFF. The CDR3, as DNA: TGCGCCAGCAGCCGGGGAGCTAGCGGGGGGTACCCCTCGTACAATGAGCAGTTCTTC. The chain has TRBV5-1 and TRBJ2-1; 11 positions agree with TRBD2. V was clipped by 4 bases and J by 4 bases; unmatched bases: 16. The CDR3 length is 19 residues. Per the germline V gene, CDR1 is SGHRS and CDR2 is YFSETQ.

J is TRBJ2-7 and V is TRBV20-1; D possibly corresponds to TRBD1 (6 bases). From germline, CDR1 is DFQATT and CDR2 SNEGSKA (reference sequence). Trimming stripped 6 bases from V and 0 bases from J, with 12 bases between. The CDR3 runs 13 residues. In DNA form, the CDR3 reads TGCAGTGCCAAAGGGACAAACTCCTACGAGCAGTACTTC. This translates into CSAKGTNSYEQYF.

This chain joins TRBV2 and TRBJ1-1; possible D gene TRBD1, 6 bases. Germline assignment: CDR1 SNHLY and CDR2 FYNNEI. The CDR3 spans 15 residues. Trimming shortened V by 7 bases and J by 5 bases, and 20 bases separated the two germline ends. The CDR3 reads CASTMEVGGSTEAFF. CDR3 nucleotide sequence: TGTGCCAGCACAATGGAGGTGGGGGGCTCGACTGAAGCTTTCTTT.

The V call is TRBV7-2, the J call TRBJ1-5; no clear D gene. The germline V and J ends were trimmed by 1 base and 6 bases, with 10 bases remaining between them. This CDR3 is built from 14 residues. Germline V CDR1 and CDR2: SGHTA, FQGNSA. CDR3: CASSLVYFGQPQHF. The CDR3, as DNA: TGTGCCAGCAGCTTAGTTTACTTCGGTCAGCCCCAGCATTTT.

The V call is TRBV28, the J call TRBJ2-5, with D possibly being TRBD2 (6 bases). The J call is in doubt because the DNA end fits TRBJ2-7 better. The CDR3 has 14 amino acids. Germline CDR1 reads MDHEN; CDR2 reads SYDVKM. The CDR3 spells CASSTPGLPFEQYF. The CDR3 bases are TGTGCCAGCAGTACTCCGGGACTCCCCTTCGAGCAGTACTTC.

The chain carries TRBV7-9 and TRBJ2-5; TRBD2 is a possible D gene (5 bases). CDR1 and CDR2 (germline): SEHNR, FQNEAQ (reference sequence). V lost 5 bases and J lost 5, with 15 bases in between. This CDR3 is 14 amino acids long. Here the CDR3 DNA reads TGTGCCAGCAGCCCCCTCTCTGGAGGCGAGACCCAGTACTTC. This sequence encodes CASSPLSGGETQYF. Filled out from reference TRBV7-9 and TRBJ2-5, the complete variable domain reads DTGVSQNPRHKITKRGQNVTFRCDPISEHNRLYWYRQTLGQGPEFLTYFQNEAQLEKSRLLSDRFSAERPKGSFSTLEIQRTEQGDSAMYLCASSPLSGGETQYFGPGTRLLVL.

The chain joins TRBV6-1 to TRBJ1-5, with 10 bases that match TRBD1. Trimming took 5 bases from V and 5 from J; bases not matched to a gene: 9. The CDR3 contains 16 residues. Germline V gene lookup returns CDR1 MNHNS and CDR2 SASEGT. CDR3 DNA sequence: TGTGCCAGCAGTAACGCAGCCGGGACAGGGGATCAGCCCCAGCATTTT. Protein: CASSNAAGTGDQPQHF.

This clonotype was recorded once. V usage is TRBV2 and J usage is TRBJ2-7, with TRBD1 matching over 8 bases. The DNA end is more similar to TRBJ2-5, so the J call may be wrong. This CDR3 has 15 residues. The germline CDR1 and CDR2 sequences are SNHLY and FYNNEI. The CDR3 bases are TGTGCCAGCAAAGACCGGACAGGGTCGGGGGAGACCCAGTACTTC. Translating gives CASKDRTGSGETQYF.